This T cell receptor beta chain was observed in a study of neoadjuvant anti-PD-1 for oral cavity cancer. Study-wide context: Patients without progression got a fourth dose around day 43.

The assay was immunoSEQ multiplex PCR, and TCRdb's table has in-frame clones only and misses some. The table records approximately 15,000 clones, 60% to 75% of them present only once. CDR1 and CDR2 (germline): SGDLS, YYNGEE. The CDR3 loop spans 14 amino acids. The ends were cut back, 2 bases at V and 0 bases at J, with 9 bases in the middle. The input for sequencing was PBMCs, taken before nivolumab (anti-PD-1) treatment. The V and J genes are TRBV9 and TRBJ2-7; D is uncertain. The receptor comes from a person aged 40-85 years with oral cavity squamous cell carcinoma. Here the CDR3 reads CASSVVATSYEQYF. The CDR3 DNA follows: TGTGCCAGCAGCGTGGTTGCTACCTCCTACGAGCAGTACTTC.